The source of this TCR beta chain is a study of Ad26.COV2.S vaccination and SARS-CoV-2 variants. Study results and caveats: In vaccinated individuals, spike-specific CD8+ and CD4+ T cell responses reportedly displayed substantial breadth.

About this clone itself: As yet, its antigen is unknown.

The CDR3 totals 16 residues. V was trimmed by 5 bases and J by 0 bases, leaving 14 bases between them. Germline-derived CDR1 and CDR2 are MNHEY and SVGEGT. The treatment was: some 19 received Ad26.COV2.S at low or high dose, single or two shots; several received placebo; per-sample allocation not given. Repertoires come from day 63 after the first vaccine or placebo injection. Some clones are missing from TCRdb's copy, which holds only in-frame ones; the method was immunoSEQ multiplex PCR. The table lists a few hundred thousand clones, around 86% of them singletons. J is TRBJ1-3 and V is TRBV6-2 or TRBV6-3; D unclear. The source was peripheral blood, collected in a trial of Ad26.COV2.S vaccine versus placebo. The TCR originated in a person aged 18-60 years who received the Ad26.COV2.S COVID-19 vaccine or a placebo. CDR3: CASSRLQDRSGNTIYF. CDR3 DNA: TGTGCCAGCAGTCGACTTCAGGACCGCTCTGGAAACACCATATATTTT.